The clone carrying this T cell receptor (beta chain) was found many times. Time point indicated: newly diagnosed GD, antithyroid drugs for less than 3 months. Following extraction of RNA from PBMCs, that RNA was used to make the TCR library. This sample is part of a study of regulatory T cells in long-lasting Graves disease. Sequencing libraries for TCR beta were prepared with iRepertoire HTBI primers and Arm-PCR of CDR3 regions. Using its own MiXCR run on the multiplex PCR reads, TCRdb lists one record per CDR3 protein. The sample has about 320,000 distinct CDR3 sequences; 15% to 20% are singletons. The V and J ends lost 5 bases and 3 bases respectively, with 10 bases between them. CDR3 size: 13 residues. Germline CDR1 is SEHNR and CDR2 is FQNEAQ (reference sequence).

The clonotype was recovered from a female donor with Graves disease. The gene calls are TRBV7-9 and TRBJ1-2; the D gene is possibly TRBD1 (5 bases). Sequencing used peripheral blood mononuclear cells (PBMCs), obtained at new diagnosis, from a patient treated with antithyroid drugs. This CDR3 reads CASSPGTYYGYTF. CDR3 nucleotide sequence: TGTGCCAGCAGCCCCGGGACCTACTATGGCTACACCTTC.